The clone carrying this T cell receptor (beta chain) has ten or more counts. Its target is not known. RNA transcripts yielded amplified TCR beta CDR3 regions. HTBI primers were used for first-round RT-PCR of the TCR CDR3. MiXCR, applied by TCRdb to the multiplex PCR reads, yields one record per CDR3 protein. The table shows about 380,000 distinct CDR3 sequences, with 11% to 15% occurring only once. This specimen comes from a study of T cells in Graves' hyperthyroidism and ophthalmopathy. Overall study context: Once the initial diagnosis was made, peripheral blood was obtained before any treatment. Broader study findings: By a 13 V-J model, ophthalmopathy was set apart from stable hyperthyroidism.

If no ophthalmopathy progression occurred within 18 months, Graves' hyperthyroidism was stable. With a duration under 2 months, the hyperthyroidism was newly diagnosed in patients aged 18 to 65. The clonotype comes from an older woman with Graves' hyperthyroidism. The sample was blood.

In DNA form, the CDR3 reads TGTGCCAGCAGTCCCGGAGGGGGGGCTCCCCGCAACGAGCAGTACTTC. It yields the protein CASSPGGGAPRNEQYF. This chain connects TRBV27 to TRBJ2-7; D is perhaps TRBD2 (7 bases). The CDR3 contains 16 residues. The V end lost 5 bases, the J end lost 5 bases, and 22 bases lay between the germline ends. The germline V gene encodes CDR1 MNHEY and CDR2 SMNVEV (reference sequence).